This is a list of T cell receptor beta chains from one sample in a study of blood T cell repertoires in COVID-19. Assay used: immunoSEQ multiplex PCR; TCRdb lists only in-frame clones, some missing. The sample holds approximately 120,000 clones, roughly 81% seen once. Sequences were obtained from peripheral blood. These receptors originate from a human donor in a cohort sampled during active COVID-19. The CDR3 runs from the conserved cysteine through the conserved F or W. D genes are given only for firm matches. Not every row has a clone size; where given, it reads once, few, many or a size class.

J | D | size | V | CDR3 | DNA
TRBJ1-1 | - | - | TRBV7-2 | CASSREHGPRAEAFF | TGTGCCAGCAGCCGGGAGCACGGCCCCCGGGCTGAAGCTTTCTTT
TRBJ2-7 | - | few | TRBV5-1 | CASSLVQGIRSYEQYF | TGCGCCAGCAGCTTGGTTCAGGGGATCAGGTCCTACGAGCAGTACTTC
TRBJ2-7 | TRBD1 | - | TRBV29-1 | CSVAWDRSAYEQYF | TGCAGCGTGGCATGGGACAGATCGGCGTACGAGCAGTACTTC
TRBJ2-2 | TRBD2 | - | TRBV7-3 | CASSPRTSGRGTGELFF | TGTGCCAGCAGCCCCAGGACTAGCGGGAGAGGCACCGGGGAGCTGTTTTTT
TRBJ2-7 | - | - | TRBV24-1 | CATSDPAGSSYEQYF | TGTGCCACCAGTGATCCGGCGGGAAGCTCCTACGAGCAGTACTTC
TRBJ2-7 | TRBD1 | - | TRBV18 | CASSDKPGTGTEQYF | TGTGCCAGCTCTGATAAACCCGGGACAGGGACCGAGCAGTACTTC
TRBJ2-2 | TRBD2 | - | TRBV7-9 | CASSATSGRDTGELFF | TGTGCCAGCAGCGCAACTAGCGGGAGGGACACCGGGGAGCTGTTTTTT
TRBJ2-1 | TRBD2 | - | TRBV7-9 | CASSPWTSGGNNEQFF | TGTGCCAGCAGCCCCTGGACTAGCGGGGGAAACAATGAGCAGTTCTTC
TRBJ2-7 | - | - | TRBV4-3 | CASSRAHSTVSYEQYF | TGCGCCAGCAGCCGGGCTCATTCGACAGTTTCCTACGAGCAGTACTTC
TRBJ1-1 | - | - | TRBV28 | CASSPMRGGTEAFF | TGTGCCAGCAGTCCCATGAGAGGGGGCACTGAAGCTTTCTTT
TRBJ2-1 | - | - | TRBV7-2 | CASSLKALVNEQFF | TGTGCCAGCAGCCTGAAAGCTTTGGTCAATGAGCAGTTCTTC
TRBJ1-1 | TRBD1 | - | TRBV14 | CASSQVQGSSSAFF | TGTGCCAGCAGCCAAGTACAGGGGAGTTCCTCAGCTTTCTTT
TRBJ2-2 | TRBD2 | - | TRBV6-5 | CASRAGTKSTGELFF | TGTGCCAGCAGGGCCGGGACTAAATCCACCGGGGAGCTGTTTTTT
TRBJ1-1 | - | once | TRBV7-9 | CASSFEGVNTEAFF | TGTGCCAGCAGCTTCGAGGGCGTGAACACTGAAGCTTTCTTT
TRBJ1-1 | - | few | TRBV5-8 | CASSLGGGTEAFF | TGTGCCAGCAGCTTAGGGGGTGGCACTGAAGCTTTCTTT
TRBJ2-7 | - | - | TRBV7-8 | CASSRGTFGPSYEQYF | TGTGCCAGCAGCCGCGGGACATTCGGCCCTTCCTACGAGCAGTACTTC
TRBJ2-1 | - | - | TRBV27 | CASSLDNNEQFF | TGTGCCAGCAGTTTGGACAACAATGAGCAGTTCTTC
TRBJ1-1 | TRBD1 | - | TRBV29-1 | CSATGGFEAFF | TGCAGCGCGACAGGGGGTTTTGAAGCTTTCTTT
TRBJ2-5 | - | once | TRBV5-6 | CASSLARQGKETQYF | TGTGCCAGCAGCTTGGCCAGGCAGGGGAAGGAGACCCAGTACTTC
TRBJ2-3 | TRBD2 | once | TRBV19 | CASSTRLAGGPASSDTQYF | TGTGCCAGTAGTACCCGACTAGCGGGAGGGCCAGCTTCTTCAGATACGCAGTATTTT
TRBJ2-3 | - | - | TRBV7-8 | CASSSPGTRTDTQYF | TGTGCCAGCAGCTCCCCTGGGACTCGAACAGATACGCAGTATTTT
TRBJ2-1 | - | - | TRBV7-6 | CASSNPRGGAGNEQFF | TGTGCCAGCAGCAATCCGAGAGGGGGGGCTGGGAATGAGCAGTTCTTC
TRBJ1-1 | - | - | TRBV4-3 | CASSPGSAGGSTEAFF | TGCGCCAGCAGCCCCGGATCCGCGGGGGGAAGCACTGAAGCTTTCTTT
TRBJ1-2 | - | - | TRBV20-1 | CSASMNYGYTF | TGCAGTGCTAGCATGAACTATGGCTACACCTTC
TRBJ2-1 | - | once | TRBV29-1 | CSDTRGEQFF | TGCAGCGACACAAGAGGTGAGCAGTTCTTC
TRBJ1-6 | TRBD1 | - | TRBV4-3 | CASSLETGSASPLHF | TGCGCCAGCAGCCTCGAGACAGGGTCGGCTTCACCCCTCCACTTT
TRBJ1-1 | - | - | TRBV6-5 | CASRTAGHTEAFF | TGTGCCAGCAGGACAGCAGGGCATACTGAAGCTTTCTTT
TRBJ1-5 | - | - | TRBV6-1 | CASSEGTVSNQPQHF | TGTGCCAGCAGTGAAGGGACAGTTAGCAATCAGCCCCAGCATTTT
TRBJ1-6 | - | few | TRBV11-2 | CASSFSSYNSPLHF | TGTGCCAGCAGCTTCAGCTCCTATAATTCACCCCTCCACTTT
TRBJ1-3 | - | - | TRBV4-3 | CASSQGTSGRGNTIYF | TGCGCCAGCAGCCAAGGAACGTCAGGAAGGGGAAACACCATATATTTT
TRBJ2-7 | TRBD1 | - | TRBV10-3 | CASRAGTGLAYEQYF | TGTGCCAGCAGGGCCGGGACAGGCCTGGCCTACGAGCAGTACTTC
TRBJ1-2 | - | - | TRBV30 | CAWITGIRGYTF | TGTGCCTGGATTACAGGAATTAGGGGCTACACCTTC
TRBJ2-5 | - | - | TRBV4-2 | CASSQDGRGETQYF | TGTGCCAGCAGCCAAGATGGTCGAGGGGAGACCCAGTACTTC
TRBJ2-2 | - | - | TRBV9 | CASSTAGQSNTGELFF | TGTGCCAGCAGCACGGCGGGACAGTCGAACACCGGGGAGCTGTTTTTT
TRBJ1-6 | - | once | TRBV9 | CASSAGPRGGNSPLHF | TGTGCCAGCAGCGCTGGACCCCGGGGGGGGAATTCACCCCTCCACTTT
TRBJ1-2 | - | - | TRBV6-4 | CASSPGTAGIGGYTF | TGTGCCAGCAGCCCCGGGACTGCGGGCATTGGTGGCTACACCTTC
TRBJ1-1 | - | - | TRBV27 | CASSQLGQPAFF | TGTGCCAGCAGTCAACTCGGACAGCCTGCTTTCTTT
TRBJ2-3 | - | - | TRBV7-8 | CASSLVVRVDTQYF | TGTGCCAGCAGCTTAGTGGTCCGAGTGGATACGCAGTATTTT
TRBJ2-1 | - | - | TRBV11-1 | CASSQVTEQFF | TGTGCCAGCAGCCAGGTCACTGAGCAGTTCTTC
TRBJ1-6 | TRBD1 | - | TRBV5-5 | CASSLGDRANNSPLHF | TGTGCCAGCAGCTTGGGAGACAGGGCAAATAATTCACCCCTCCACTTT
TRBJ1-3 | TRBD1 | - | TRBV19 | CASSPDRVNGNTIYF | TGTGCCAGTAGTCCCGACAGGGTGAATGGAAACACCATATATTTT
TRBJ2-6 | TRBD1 | - | TRBV7-9 | CASSQGTGSGANVLTF | TGTGCCAGCAGCCAGGGGACAGGGAGTGGGGCCAACGTCCTGACTTTC
TRBJ2-1 | - | - | TRBV9 | CASSPEVKTYNEQFF | TGTGCCAGCAGCCCAGAGGTTAAAACTTACAATGAGCAGTTCTTC
TRBJ2-7 | - | - | TRBV20-1 | CSATQGGEQYF | TGCAGTGCTACGCAGGGCGGCGAGCAGTACTTC
TRBJ2-7 | - | - | TRBV6-6 | CASNHAASYEQYF | TGTGCCAGCAATCACGCGGCCTCCTACGAGCAGTACTTC
TRBJ1-5 | TRBD1 | - | TRBV4-3 | CASSPGQGAGYQPQHF | TGCGCCAGCAGCCCCGGACAGGGGGCGGGGTATCAGCCCCAGCATTTT
TRBJ2-5 | TRBD1 | - | TRBV7-2 | CASSPGQGKETQYF | TGTGCCAGCAGCCCCGGACAGGGTAAAGAGACCCAGTACTTC
TRBJ1-5 | - | few | TRBV30 | CAWSKDSSNQPQHF | TGTGCCTGGAGCAAGGACAGTAGCAATCAGCCCCAGCATTTT
TRBJ2-1 | TRBD2 | - | TRBV13 | CASSLARTSGGNEQFF | TGTGCCAGCAGCTTAGCTCGGACTAGCGGAGGGAATGAGCAGTTCTTC
TRBJ1-3 | - | - | TRBV4-1 | CASSHHTEFGNTIYF | TGCGCCAGCAGCCACCACACAGAGTTTGGAAACACCATATATTTT